This T cell receptor (beta chain) is drawn from a study of control samples from healthy donors and cancer patients. Here immunoSEQ multiplex PCR was the method, and the copy in TCRdb shows in-frame clones only, minus some. The sample holds approximately 150,000 clones, 95% to 96% seen once. V was pared by 5 bases and J by 1 base, with 9 bases between. The CDR3 covers 13 residues. CDR1 and CDR2 (germline): SGHNT, YENEEA. The sample was blood. The receptor comes from a woman in her 30s in good health. The chain couples TRBV11-3 to TRBJ2-7; D assignment may be TRBD1 or TRBD2 (6 bases each). CDR3 amino acids: CASSLGGSYEQYF. CDR3 in DNA: TGTGCCAGCAGCCTAGGGGGGTCCTACGAGCAGTACTTC.